These 21 T cell receptor beta chains were sequenced from one sample in a study of cytomegalovirus exposure and HLA in healthy donors. The primer mix had 60 Vbeta and 13 Jbeta primers. Produced via immunoSEQ multiplex PCR; TCRdb's table is partial and in-frame only. Here the sample spans some 200,000 clones, about four fifths being singletons. The sequenced sample consisted of PBMCs. The source of these receptors is a girl between 5 and 17 years old in good health and CMV-seropositive.

This clone has more than one count but fewer than ten. The chain has TRBV11-2 and TRBJ1-3, with TRBD1 as a possible D gene (5 bases). This CDR3 comprises 16 residues. Germline assignment: CDR1 SGHAT and CDR2 FQNNGV. Trimming removed 5 bases at V and 2 bases at J, with 16 bases between. This CDR3 reads CASSPLIGGTGNTIYF. CDR3 nucleotide sequence: TGTGCCAGCAGCCCCCTTATCGGGGGAACTGGAAACACCATATATTTT.

This clone has a single count. The CDR3 DNA reads as TGTGCCAGCAGCCCGAGGCTGTCAGACTACGAGCAGTACTTC. Its translation is CASSPRLSDYEQYF. V usage is TRBV5-6 and J usage is TRBJ2-7, with no clear D. This CDR3 spans 14 amino acids. Looked up from germline, CDR1 is SGHDT and CDR2 is YYEEEE. Trimming took 4 bases from V and 3 from J, leaving 14 bases between them.

The rearrangement links TRBV7-9 to TRBJ1-4; 9 bases are a match to TRBD1. The V gene's germline CDR1 is SEHNR and CDR2 FQNEAQ (reference sequence). Trimming removed 5 bases from V and 8 bases from J; junction bases left unmatched: 6. This CDR3 spans 14 amino acids. CDR3 DNA sequence: TGTGCCAGCAGCCGGACAGGGGATCTCGAAAAACTGTTTTTT. Its protein is CASSRTGDLEKLFF.

The chain has TRBV2 and TRBJ1-1; 7 positions match TRBD1. V dropped 4 bases and J dropped 0; count of bases not matched to a gene: 2. The CDR3 consists of 14 residues. Germline CDR1 reads SNHLY; CDR2 reads FYNNEI. The CDR3 reads CASSVQGLNTEAFF. CDR3 coding DNA: TGTGCCAGCAGTGTACAGGGGTTGAACACTGAAGCTTTCTTT.

The chain employs TRBV5-4 and TRBJ1-1, with 8 bases identical to TRBD1. CDR3 length: 15 amino acids. V was pared by 5 bases and J by 5 bases, with 11 bases of the junction left unmatched. Germline V lookup: CDR1 SGHNT, CDR2 YYREEE (reference sequence). This CDR3 is CASSPPDRGRTEAFF. CDR3 DNA sequence: TGTGCCAGCAGTCCTCCTGACAGGGGAAGGACTGAAGCTTTCTTT.

The V gene is TRBV5-5, the J gene TRBJ2-5, with 16 bases aligning to TRBD2. This CDR3 is built from 16 residues. Germline V gene lookup returns CDR1 SGHKS and CDR2 YYEKEE (reference sequence). J gave up 2 bases and V 3 bases, and 1 base lay outside the gene matches. The CDR3 protein is CASSSGLAGGQETQYF. The DNA of the CDR3 is TGTGCCAGCAGCTCGGGACTAGCGGGGGGGCAAGAGACCCAGTACTTC.

The chain links TRBV7-2 to TRBJ1-5; 8 bases match TRBD1. The CDR3 is made up of 16 amino acids. Germline CDR1 SGHTA, CDR2 FQGNSA. V shed 2 bases, J shed 5 bases, and the junction held 8 bases outside the gene matches. This chain's CDR3 is CASSLKLGQGDQPQHF. In DNA form, the CDR3 reads TGTGCCAGCAGCTTAAAACTTGGACAGGGTGATCAGCCCCAGCATTTT.

This sequence joins TRBV11-2 and TRBJ1-1, with unresolved D. Germline-derived CDR1 and CDR2 are SGHAT and FQNNGV. The V and J ends lost 1 base and 1 base respectively, with 13 bases between them. The length of the CDR3 is 16 residues. The CDR3 DNA sequence: TGTGCCAGCAGCTTAGTATCCCCTAGGAGGAACACTGAAGCTTTCTTT. Amino acid sequence: CASSLVSPRRNTEAFF. Full variable domain (remainder filled in from reference TRBV11-2 and TRBJ1-1): EAGVAQSPRYKIIEKRQSVAFWCNPISGHATLYWYQQILGQGPKLLIQFQNNGVVDDSQLPKDRFSAERLKGVDSTLKIQPAKLEDSAVYLCASSLVSPRRNTEAFFGQGTRLTVV.

V gene TRBV9 combines with J gene TRBJ2-2; 7 bases agree with TRBD1. CDR1 and CDR2 (germline): SGDLS, YYNGEE. The V gene end was trimmed by 5 bases and the J gene end by 7 bases; junction bases not matched to a gene: 14. The CDR3 has 16 residues. The CDR3 reads CASSQQGSNLNGELFF. Written as DNA, the CDR3 is TGTGCCAGCAGTCAACAGGGGTCAAATCTGAACGGGGAGCTGTTTTTT. Full variable domain (remainder filled in from reference TRBV9 and TRBJ2-2): DSGVTQTPKHLITATGQRVTLRCSPRSGDLSVYWYQQSLDQGLQFLIQYYNGEERAKGNILERFSAQQFPDLHSELNLSSLELGDSALYFCASSQQGSNLNGELFFGEGSRLTVL.

The gene calls are TRBV7-8 and TRBJ1-5; D may be TRBD1 (5 bases). The germline V and J ends were trimmed by 1 base and 4 bases, with 8 bases remaining between them. The CDR3 loop spans 14 amino acids. In germline, CDR1 is SGHVS, CDR2 FQNEAQ. The CDR3 here is CASSLGQPNQPQHF. CDR3 nucleotide sequence: TGTGCCAGCAGCTTAGGACAGCCTAATCAGCCCCAGCATTTT.

The rearrangement links TRBV30 to TRBJ2-5; 14 nucleotides agree with TRBD2. V trimming: 1 base; J trimming: 4 bases; junction bases outside the gene matches: 8. The V gene's germline CDR1 is GTSNPN and CDR2 SVGIG (reference sequence). This CDR3 contains 17 residues. The CDR3 region is CAWSAPGTSGGRETQYF. The CDR3 DNA reads as TGTGCCTGGAGTGCTCCCGGGACTAGCGGGGGACGAGAGACCCAGTACTTC.

This sequence joins TRBV4-1 and TRBJ1-1, with 9 positions matching TRBD1. The germline V gene has CDR1 MGHRA and CDR2 YSYEKL. Unmatched junction bases numbered 11, after V lost 1 base and J lost 11 bases. This CDR3 contains 15 residues. The CDR3 sequence: CASSQAGTGLISAFF. The CDR3 nucleotides read TGCGCCAGCAGCCAAGCCGGGACAGGGCTTATTTCGGCTTTCTTT.

The chain carries TRBV7-6 and TRBJ2-5, with D possibly matching TRBD1 (6 bases). V was clipped by 0 bases and J by 7 bases, with 12 bases between them. The CDR3 is 14 amino acids. Germline-derived CDR1 and CDR2 are SGHVS and FNYEAQ. The chain's CDR3 is CASSLATGPRTQYF. CDR3 DNA: TGTGCCAGCAGCTTAGCGACAGGTCCGAGGACCCAGTACTTC.

This clone has only one observation. The chain has TRBV5-4 and TRBJ1-1, with 9 bases that match TRBD1. The CDR3 loop spans 15 amino acids. Losses at the gene ends were 2 bases for V and 1 base for J; bases not matched to a gene: 3. Germline CDR1 SGHNT, CDR2 YYREEE (reference sequence). The CDR3 bases are TGTGCCAGCAGCTTAGTGGGACAGGGGAACACTGAAGCTTTCTTT. It yields the protein CASSLVGQGNTEAFF.

CDR3 protein: CASSLRAVGGAYFEQFF. Written as DNA, the CDR3 is TGTGCCAGCAGTTTAAGGGCTGTCGGGGGGGCCTACTTTGAGCAGTTCTTC. The chain uses TRBV27 and TRBJ2-1; 8 bases map to TRBD2. After removal of 2 bases from V and 9 bases from J, the junction contained 15 bases not matched to a gene. Looked up from germline, CDR1 is MNHEY and CDR2 is SMNVEV (reference sequence). CDR3 size: 17 residues.

This clone has just one count. The rearrangement uses TRBV19 and TRBJ2-3; D might be TRBD2 (6 bases). This CDR3 comprises 13 residues. The germline V gene encodes CDR1 LNHDA and CDR2 SQIVND (reference sequence). Trimming stripped 6 bases from V and 5 bases from J, with 12 bases between. The CDR3 DNA follows: TGTGCCAGTAGCTATGTGGGGGGAGATACGCAGTATTTT. This encodes CASSYVGGDTQYF.

The CDR3 coding sequence is TGTGCTAGTGGTTCCTCTGGGGGACAGGGGACGGTCGAGCAGTACTTC. Amino acid sequence: CASGSSGGQGTVEQYF. The V and J genes are TRBV12-5 and TRBJ2-7; 10 nucleotides line up with TRBD1. This CDR3 spans 16 amino acids. J lost 6 bases, V lost 4 bases, and 12 bases had no gene match. Germline loops: CDR1 LGHNT, CDR2 FRNRAP.

The rearrangement joins TRBV5-1 to TRBJ1-5, with D perhaps TRBD1 (6 bases). The CDR3 sequence is 15 residues long. Germline values: CDR1 SGHRS, CDR2 YFSETQ. The V gene lost 2 bases and the J gene lost 3 bases, with 12 bases spanning the gap. The CDR3 sequence: CASSLSTGANQPQHF. CDR3 DNA: TGCGCCAGCAGCTTATCGACAGGCGCCAATCAGCCCCAGCATTTT.

The chain combines TRBV23-1 with TRBJ2-3; no definite D call. TRBV23-1 is assigned to the ORF class and has an uncertain function. The CDR3 has 14 residues. Trimming left V 0 bases short and J 6 bases short, with 10 bases between. CDR3 sequence reads: CASSQSPRVDTQYF. CDR3 bases: TGCGCCAGCAGTCAATCCCCCCGGGTGGATACGCAGTATTTT.

The rearrangement links TRBV10-3 to TRBJ1-5; D remains unclear. Germline CDR1 and CDR2: ENHRY and SYGVKD. This CDR3 spans 13 amino acids. The V and J ends lost 0 bases and 7 bases respectively, with 7 bases between them. The CDR3 sequence is CAISESERQPQHF. The DNA of the CDR3 is TGTGCCATCAGTGAGTCGGAGAGGCAGCCCCAGCATTTT.

The rearrangement uses TRBV15 and TRBJ2-1, with TRBD2 matching 16 bases. With V trimmed by 4 bases and J by 5 bases, 8 bases remained unmatched. This CDR3 is 18 amino acids long. CDR1 and CDR2 (germline): LNHNV, YYDKDF (reference sequence). The chain's CDR3 is CATSKGPGLAGGDNEQFF. The DNA of the CDR3 is TGTGCCACCAGCAAGGGGCCGGGACTAGCGGGGGGGGACAATGAGCAGTTCTTC.